A single sample gave rise to the 25 T cell receptor beta chains below, sequenced in a study. Cells sorted as Tregs were CD4+, CD25+ and CD127-/low. MiXCR, run by TCRdb on the 5' RACE reads, gives a single entry per CDR3 protein. The profile shows more than 55,000 distinct CDR3 sequences, less than 30% of them singletons. Material for sequencing was tumor-infiltrating Tregs sorted from the breast tumor. The origin of the receptors is a female donor with breast cancer.

There are a few counts of this clonotype. This chain connects TRBV5-5 to TRBJ2-3, with a possible D match to TRBD2 (6 bases). This CDR3 region has 16 residues. Trimming shortened V by 7 bases and J by 0 bases, and 18 bases separated the two germline ends. In germline, CDR1 is SGHKS, CDR2 YYEKEE (reference sequence). CDR3 protein: CASLPLGGRSTDTQYF. The CDR3 DNA sequence: TGTGCCAGCCTTCCTCTTGGGGGGAGAAGCACAGATACGCAGTATTTT.

The V and J genes are TRBV25-1 and TRBJ2-1; 7 nucleotides match TRBD1. This CDR3 comprises 16 residues. CDR1 and CDR2 (germline): MGHDK, SYGVNS. V lost 8 bases and J lost 5; bases outside the gene matches: 15. This CDR3 is CASGTVERGAHNEQFF. The DNA for the CDR3 is TGTGCCAGCGGGACAGTGGAGAGGGGAGCTCACAATGAGCAGTTCTTC. Full variable domain (missing parts from reference TRBV25-1 and TRBJ2-1): EADIYQTPRYLVIGTGKKITLECSQTMGHDKMYWYQQDPGMELHLIHYSYGVNSTEKGDLSSESTVSRIRTEHFPLTLESARPSHTSQYLCASGTVERGAHNEQFFGPGTRLTVL.

The sample holds a few counts of this clonotype. The V gene is TRBV11-2, the J gene TRBJ2-1; D gene ambiguous. Germline lookup yields CDR1 SGHAT and CDR2 FQNNGV. Trimming took 3 bases from V and 4 from J, leaving 7 bases between them. The CDR3 length is 13 residues. CDR3: CASSLDGYNEQFF. DNA for the CDR3: TGTGCCAGCAGCTTGGACGGTTACAATGAGCAGTTCTTC.

The rearrangement joins TRBV3-2 to TRBJ2-7; the DNA was not compared with TRBD2, the D call given in the table. TRBV3-2 is described as a pseudogene. The CDR3 loop spans 20 amino acids. CDR3 residues: CASSHFFPPSGPHQSYEQYF. CDR3 DNA sequence: TGTGCCAGCAGCCACTTCTTCCCTCCTAGCGGGCCACATCAATCCTACGAGCAGTACTTC.

The chain combines TRBV4-1 with TRBJ1-5, with D maybe TRBD1 (5 bases). CDR1 is MGHRA, CDR2 YSYEKL, per germline. The length of the CDR3 is 13 residues. V was trimmed by 5 bases and J by 7 bases, leaving 12 bases between them. In DNA form, the CDR3 reads TGCGCCAGCAGCGCGTACAGGCGACAGCCCCAGCATTTT. This translates into CASSAYRRQPQHF.

The chain has TRBV4-2 and TRBJ2-1; D could derive from TRBD1 or TRBD2 (6 bases each). The germline V gene has CDR1 LGHNA and CDR2 YNFKEQ. This CDR3 region has 17 residues. V was cut by 4 bases and J by 0 bases, with 16 bases left in between. CDR3 residues: CASSRWASGASYNEQFF. DNA of the CDR3: TGTGCCAGCAGCCGATGGGCATCGGGGGCCTCCTACAATGAGCAGTTCTTC.

This sequence joins TRBV27 and TRBJ2-3; TRBD2 agrees at 8 bases. The length of the CDR3 is 17 residues. The trim removed 6 bases at V and 2 bases at J, leaving 13 bases unmatched. Germline assignment: CDR1 MNHEY and CDR2 SMNVEV (reference sequence). Here the CDR3 reads CASSPVGTSAVTDTQYF. The CDR3 bases are TGTGCCAGCAGCCCAGTGGGGACTAGTGCAGTCACAGATACGCAGTATTTT.

The V gene is TRBV5-1, the J gene TRBJ1-3, with D uncertain. V lost 0 bases and J lost 7, with 11 bases in between. The CDR3 consists of 14 residues. Looked up from germline, CDR1 is SGHRS and CDR2 is YFSETQ. The CDR3 spells CASSLVPARNTIYF. CDR3 nucleotides: TGCGCCAGCAGCTTGGTGCCGGCAAGGAACACCATATATTTT. The complete variable domain, with remaining parts taken from reference TRBV5-1 and TRBJ1-3, reads KAGVTQTPRYLIKTRGQQVTLSCSPISGHRSVSWYQQTPGQGLQFLFEYFSETQRNKGNFPGRFSGRQFSNSRSEMNVSTLELGDSALYLCASSLVPARNTIYFGEGSWLTVV.

In regard to this clonotype: At one of its ends the junction is not consistent with the germline gene, which may arise from a read error. This chain links TRBV5-1 with TRBJ2-2, with 12 bases that match TRBD2. Germline CDR1 is SGHRS and CDR2 is YFSETQ. CDR3 length equals 16 residues. The CDR3 is CASSHRTSGETGELLF. The DNA of the CDR3 is TGCGCCAGCAGCCACAGGACTAGCGGGGAGACCGGGGAGCTGTTGTTT.

By share, this clonotype counts as medium-sized. The chain couples TRBV5-1 to TRBJ2-3, with D hard to call. V dropped 0 bases and J dropped 2 bases, with 13 bases sitting between them. Germline CDR1 is SGHRS and CDR2 is YFSETQ. The CDR3 extends over 16 amino acids. The CDR3 sequence is CASSLAGEGSTDTQYF. The CDR3 DNA reads as TGCGCCAGCAGCTTGGCCGGAGAAGGCTCCACAGATACGCAGTATTTT.

This clonotype was detected a few times. The V and J genes are TRBV20-1 and TRBJ1-2; D might be TRBD1 (6 bases). V lost 8 bases and J lost 4, with 17 bases in between. Germline loops: CDR1 DFQATT, CDR2 SNEGSKA (reference sequence). This CDR3 region has 13 residues. The CDR3 sequence is CSTTGGASYGYTF. CDR3 DNA: TGCAGTACGACGGGGGGCGCGAGCTATGGCTACACCTTC.

This clonotype was picked up many times. CDR3 nucleotide sequence: TGCGCCAGCAGCGTCGGGATCTCCTACGAGCAGTACTTC. It yields the protein CASSVGISYEQYF. The chain combines TRBV5-1 with TRBJ2-7; D may be TRBD2 (5 bases). V lost 4 bases and J lost 0, with 8 bases in between. This CDR3 spans 13 amino acids. Germline-derived CDR1 and CDR2 are SGHRS and YFSETQ.

This clonotype showed up just a few times. With a much larger clone just one base away, this may be a read error. The V call is TRBV5-6, the J call TRBJ2-1; 7 bases map to TRBD2. The CDR3 loop spans 14 amino acids. Germline V lookup: CDR1 SGHDT, CDR2 YYEEEE. The CDR3 region is CTSSLAGAINEQFF. For the CDR3, the DNA is TGTACCAGCAGCTTGGCGGGAGCCATTAATGAGCAGTTCTTC.

The V gene is TRBV6-5, the J gene TRBJ1-2, with D possibly TRBD1 on 5 matching bases. CDR1 is MNHEY and CDR2 is SVGAGI in the germline V gene. V was cut by 6 bases and J by 2 bases, with 19 bases left in between. CDR3 length: 16 residues. In DNA form, the CDR3 reads TGTGCCAGCAGGCCTGCGACCGGGACGGAGAACTATGGCTACACCTTC. It yields the protein CASRPATGTENYGYTF.

In this sample, this clonotype turned up a few times. The V gene is TRBV12-3 or TRBV12-4, the J gene TRBJ2-3, with 10 bases that match TRBD2. This CDR3 has 16 residues. J lost 6 bases, V lost 7 bases, and 13 bases had no gene match. CDR3 in DNA: TGTGCCAGCAACCGGGGGTCAGCGGGAGGGCCGGATACGCAGTATTTT. Its protein is CASNRGSAGGPDTQYF.

The V and J genes are TRBV10-3 and TRBJ2-5, with a possible D match to TRBD2 (6 bases). Germline CDR1 and CDR2: ENHRY and SYGVKD. Trimming pared 3 bases from V and 5 bases from J, leaving 10 bases between. This CDR3 is 13 amino acids long. Written as DNA, the CDR3 is TGTGCCATCAGTGAAGGAGGGAAGGAGACCCAGTACTTC. Its translation is CAISEGGKETQYF.

This clonotype is judged medium-sized (0.01 to 0.1%). This chain links TRBV6-6 with TRBJ1-2, with D possibly TRBD1 on 6 matching bases. Germline CDR1 is MNHNY and CDR2 is SVGAGI (reference sequence). The CDR3 runs to 15 residues. V lost 6 bases and J lost 0, with 14 bases in between. In DNA, the CDR3 is TGTGCCAGCAGACCTCAGGGGCCATCTAACTATGGCTACACCTTC. It specifies CASRPQGPSNYGYTF.

The sample holds a few counts of this clonotype. The chain links TRBV20-1 to TRBJ2-3, with TRBD2 matching over 9 bases. From germline, CDR1 is DFQATT and CDR2 SNEGSKA (reference sequence). V lost 4 bases, J lost 0 bases, and 5 bases stayed unmatched. The CDR3 has 15 amino acids. The DNA of the CDR3 is TGCAGTGCTACCGGTAGCGGGGGTAGCACAGATACGCAGTATTTT. Translated: CSATGSGGSTDTQYF.

This clonotype has ten or more counts. The CDR3 coding sequence is TGTGCCAGCAGTTTGTTTCCGGGGGTGGCTTTCTTT. It is translated as CASSLFPGVAFF. This chain joins TRBV12-3 or TRBV12-4 and TRBJ1-1; D might be TRBD1 (5 bases). Trimming shortened V by 3 bases and J by 11 bases, and 13 bases separated the two germline ends. The CDR3 is 12 amino acids.

As concerns this clonotype: A read error may explain this, as a much larger clone is one base away. V is TRBV20-1 and J is TRBJ2-5; TRBD2 matches 7 bases. The CDR3 has 14 amino acids. Per the germline V gene, CDR1 is DFQATT and CDR2 is SNEGSKA (reference sequence). The chain's CDR3 is CGARNFREGETQYF. CDR3 nucleotide sequence: TGCGGTGCTAGAAACTTTAGGGAGGGAGAGACCCAGTACTTC.

In its sample, this clonotype ranks as medium-sized. The J gene is TRBJ2-5, the V gene TRBV5-1; TRBD1 agrees at 7 bases. There are 15 residues in the CDR3. Germline trimming cut 0 bases from V and 5 bases from J; bases unmatched to any gene: 7. The germline CDR1 and CDR2 sequences are SGHRS and YFSETQ. The CDR3 sequence: CASSLARTGVETQYF. The CDR3 DNA is TGCGCCAGCAGCTTGGCCAGAACAGGGGTGGAGACCCAGTACTTC.

This clonotype appeared many times. The chain recombines TRBV20-1 with TRBJ1-5, with 9 bases that match TRBD1. The CDR3 totals 18 residues. V lost 6 bases and J lost 1; bases outside the gene matches: 16. Germline loops: CDR1 DFQATT, CDR2 SNEGSKA (reference sequence). In nucleotides, the CDR3 is TGCAGTGCCTCCCGCGGGGACAGGGACGGGGTGAGCAATCAGCCCCAGCATTTT. Amino acids: CSASRGDRDGVSNQPQHF.

A note on this clonotype: Given a much more abundant clone one base away, this may be a read error. The rearrangement joins TRBV29-1 to TRBJ2-3, with D possibly TRBD2 on 6 matching bases. The CDR3 is 14 amino acids. CDR1 is SQVTM, CDR2 ANQGSEA, per germline. In DNA form, the CDR3 reads TGCGGCGTTGAGTCGGGGCTAGCGCCAGATACGCAGTATTTT. Protein: CGVESGLAPDTQYF.

This clonotype was observed a handful of times. V and J are TRBV15 and TRBJ1-5; no definite D call. This CDR3 spans 15 amino acids. The germline CDR1 and CDR2 sequences are LNHNV and YYDKDF (reference sequence). The germline V and J ends were trimmed by 0 bases and 0 bases, with 6 bases remaining between them. CDR3 DNA sequence: TGTGCCACCAGCAGAGACAGGCTTAGCAATCAGCCCCAGCATTTT. Its translation: CATSRDRLSNQPQHF. The entire variable domain, with the rest obtained from reference TRBV15 and TRBJ1-5, is as follows: DAMVIQNPRYQVTQFGKPVTLSCSQTLNHNVMYWYQQKSSQAPKLLFHYYDKDFNNEADTPDNFQSRRPNTSFCFLDIRSPGLGDTAMYLCATSRDRLSNQPQHFGDGTRLSIL.

Of note for this clonotype: The junction does not match germline at one end; this may be a read error. The CDR3 reads CASGLNGRASPDTQYF. In DNA form, the CDR3 reads TGCGCCAGCGGCTTAAACGGCCGCGCTAGCCCAGATACGCAGTATTTT. V gene TRBV5-1 combines with J gene TRBJ2-3, with D possibly TRBD2 on 5 matching bases. This CDR3 comprises 16 residues. Per germline, CDR1 SGHRS and CDR2 YFSETQ.